One sample yielded the 29 T cell receptor beta chains listed below, sequenced in a study of blood T cells in healthy people across ages (dated by TCRdb to the mid-2010s). Libraries came from 5' RACE. A second PCR of about 6 to 11 cycles was performed with a sample-barcoded 5' primer and a J-beta primer mix. Using fastp at Q25 and MiXCR, TCRdb reprocessed the public reads and kept productive beta chains. For every CDR3 protein sequence, its rows merge into one entry that carries the most common genes and DNA. This sample has 1,800,000 or so distinct CDR3 sequences in its table, and about 39% of those were observed once. The ten largest clones represent roughly 23% of the sample. Specimen: blood. These receptors came from a human donor in good health.

This clonotype was counted a single time. V is TRBV3-1 and J is TRBJ2-1; tentative D call: TRBD1 (6 bases). This CDR3 is built from 16 residues. Germline CDR1 and CDR2: LGHDT and YNNKEL (reference sequence). Trimming took off 1 base at V and 6 bases at J, with 16 bases between the two ends. The CDR3 protein is CASSQGQAYLSNEQFF. The CDR3 nucleotides are TGTGCCAGCAGCCAAGGACAGGCCTACTTGTCCAATGAGCAGTTCTTC.

The rearrangement joins TRBV6-2 or TRBV6-3 to TRBJ1-5; D unclear. The length of the CDR3 is 13 residues. Germline values: CDR1 MNHEY, CDR2 SVGEGT. V lost 2 bases and J lost 3, with 5 bases in between. The CDR3, as DNA: TGTGCCAGCAGTTACGCATACAATCAGCCCCAGCATTTT. Translation gives CASSYAYNQPQHF.

J is TRBJ2-5 and V is TRBV7-2; D assignment may be TRBD1 or TRBD2 (5 bases each). The J call may be incorrect, as the DNA end agrees better with TRBJ2-7. Germline values: CDR1 SGHTA, CDR2 FQGNSA. The CDR3 loop spans 14 amino acids. The CDR3 DNA is TGTGCCAGCAGACGGGACCCAGGCTCCTACGAGCAGTACTTC. Translation: CASRRDPGSYEQYF.

The gene calls are TRBV7-2 and TRBJ2-5; no reliable D call. In germline, CDR1 is SGHTA, CDR2 FQGNSA. The V and J ends lost 4 bases and 4 bases respectively, with 16 bases between them. CDR3 size: 15 residues. The CDR3 DNA reads as TGTGCCAGCAGCTCCCGGCTAGTTGGTAGAGAGACCCAGTACTTC. It is translated as CASSSRLVGRETQYF.

This clonotype came up many times. The chain links TRBV28 to TRBJ2-5; D is possibly TRBD2 (6 bases). Germline V lookup: CDR1 MDHEN, CDR2 SYDVKM. The CDR3 has 17 amino acids. The V end was cut by 3 bases, the J end by 4 bases, with 21 bases between. CDR3 loop: CASSFQWGVEERETQYF. CDR3 in DNA: TGTGCCAGCAGTTTTCAGTGGGGGGTGGAAGAGAGAGAGACCCAGTACTTC.

The chain employs TRBV9 and TRBJ1-1; weak D call: TRBD1 (5 bases). Germline V gene sequence: CDR1 SGDLS, CDR2 YYNGEE. This CDR3 is built from 16 residues. The V end lost 0 bases, the J end lost 5 bases, and 17 bases lay between the germline ends. The CDR3 sequence is CASSVGQGSLTTEAFF. The CDR3 DNA is TGTGCCAGCAGCGTAGGCCAGGGAAGTCTAACTACTGAAGCTTTCTTT.

This clonotype was counted a few times. J is TRBJ2-7 and V is TRBV29-1; possible D gene TRBD1, 6 bases. Deletions cut 5 bases from V and 0 bases from J, with 11 bases between. This CDR3 is built from 13 residues. Germline loops: CDR1 SQVTM, CDR2 ANQGSEA. The CDR3 nucleotides are TGCAGCGTTTACAGGGATCCCTCCTACGAGCAGTACTTC. It yields the protein CSVYRDPSYEQYF.

There are a few counts of this clonotype. The J gene is TRBJ2-5, the V gene TRBV20-1, with D unresolved. The germline V and J ends were trimmed by 3 bases and 2 bases, with 7 bases remaining between them. CDR1 DFQATT and CDR2 SNEGSKA come from the germline V gene (reference sequence). The CDR3 extends over 12 amino acids. The CDR3 DNA follows: TGCAGTGCTAGTTCTGCTCAAGAGACCCAGTACTTC. It codes for CSASSAQETQYF.

The chain couples TRBV6-2 or TRBV6-3 to TRBJ1-1, with a tentative D call TRBD1 (6 bases). The germline gives CDR1 MNHEY, CDR2 SVGEGT. The CDR3 sequence is 12 residues long. The V end lost 2 bases, the J end lost 7 bases, and 8 bases lay between the germline ends. The CDR3 protein is CASSYRGFEAFF. CDR3 bases: TGTGCCAGCAGTTACAGGGGGTTTGAAGCTTTCTTT.

The chain carries TRBV5-6 and TRBJ1-2, with 8 bases matching TRBD1. Germline V gene data show CDR1 as SGHDT and CDR2 as YYEEEE. The J segment lost 5 bases and the V segment lost 2 bases, leaving 8 bases of the junction unmatched. The CDR3 is 15 residues long. For the CDR3, the DNA is TGTGCCAGCAGCTTTTCGACAGGGGTGGAGTATGGCTACACCTTC. This gives the protein CASSFSTGVEYGYTF.

The gene calls are TRBV10-3 and TRBJ1-1; TRBD1 might be the D (6 bases). The V end was cut by 6 bases, the J end by 0 bases, with 20 bases between. CDR1 is ENHRY and CDR2 is SYGVKD in the germline V gene. The length of the CDR3 is 17 residues. CDR3 nucleotides: TGTGCCATCAGGTCAGTTCGGTCAGGGGAGGTGAACACTGAAGCTTTCTTT. It codes for CAIRSVRSGEVNTEAFF.

The table lists this clonotype with many counts. The V gene is TRBV6-4, the J gene TRBJ2-7, with D possibly being TRBD1 (6 bases). V shed 4 bases and J shed 0 bases, with 16 bases lying between them. From germline, CDR1 is MRHNA and CDR2 SNTAGT. This CDR3 is built from 16 residues. CDR3 nucleotide sequence: TGTGCCAGCAGTGTGTCCAACAGGGCCTTCTCCTACGAGCAGTACTTC. As protein: CASSVSNRAFSYEQYF.

The CDR3 DNA is TGTGCCAGCAGCGTAGGAAGGGATCTTCCCTACGAGCAGTACTTC. It translates to CASSVGRDLPYEQYF. The chain uses TRBV9 and TRBJ2-7; D remains unclear. With 0 bases removed from V and 2 bases from J, the gap between germline ends came to 12 bases. Germline V gene data show CDR1 as SGDLS and CDR2 as YYNGEE. The CDR3 has 15 residues.

This clonotype came up a few times. This rearrangement joins TRBV20-1 to TRBJ2-3; no firm D call. The CDR3 length is 12 residues. Germline CDR1 and CDR2: DFQATT and SNEGSKA (reference sequence). Trimming took off 3 bases at V and 3 bases at J, with 7 bases between the two ends. CDR3 DNA sequence: TGCAGTGCTAGTCAAGGGACAGATACGCAGTATTTT. It yields the protein CSASQGTDTQYF.

This sequence joins TRBV5-5 and TRBJ2-7; 7 positions agree with TRBD1. CDR3 length equals 13 residues. V shed 7 bases and J 1 base; nucleotides not matched to a gene: 5. Germline CDR1 is SGHKS and CDR2 is YYEKEE (reference sequence). The CDR3 DNA reads TGTGCCAGCGGGATACAGGGGTCCTACGAGCAGTACTTC. It codes for CASGIQGSYEQYF.

The chain joins TRBV20-1 to TRBJ2-3; 9 nucleotides match TRBD2. The length of the CDR3 is 15 residues. The V gene's germline CDR1 is DFQATT and CDR2 SNEGSKA (reference sequence). V shed 3 bases and J 2 bases; nucleotides not matched to a gene: 6. CDR3 DNA: TGCAGTGCTAGGAAGCTAGCGGGGCCCACAGATACGCAGTATTTT. It specifies CSARKLAGPTDTQYF.

About this clonotype itself: Germline and junction disagree at one end, which may indicate a read error. The CDR3 is CASRGGTGFNSPLHF. The CDR3 coding sequence is TGCGCCAGCAGAGGGGGGACAGGGTTTAATTCACCCCTCCACTTT. This sequence joins TRBV12-3 or TRBV12-4 and TRBJ1-6, with 9 bases that match TRBD1. This CDR3 spans 15 amino acids.

This sequence joins TRBV9 and TRBJ2-3, with 9 bases identical to TRBD2. The CDR3 sequence is 17 residues long. CDR1 is SGDLS and CDR2 is YYNGEE in the germline V gene. Trimming removed 0 bases from V and 5 bases from J; junction bases left unmatched: 10. The CDR3 bases are TGTGCCAGCAGCGTAGGGTCGATGGGACTAGCAGGAGATACGCAGTATTTT. The encoded protein is CASSVGSMGLAGDTQYF.

This clonotype has a count of ten or more. This chain joins TRBV29-1 and TRBJ1-2; D is possibly TRBD1 (6 bases). The CDR3 consists of 16 residues. The V and J ends lost 1 base and 4 bases respectively, with 19 bases between them. Germline V lookup: CDR1 SQVTM, CDR2 ANQGSEA. CDR3 region: CSVEGPLEGGGYGYTF. In DNA, the CDR3 is TGCAGCGTTGAAGGCCCCCTTGAGGGAGGGGGCTATGGCTACACCTTC.

This chain joins TRBV5-6 and TRBJ2-3; 12 bases fit TRBD2. Germline V CDR1 and CDR2: SGHDT, YYEEEE. The CDR3 loop spans 18 amino acids. V was pared by 4 bases and J by 3 bases, with 12 bases of the junction left unmatched. The CDR3 spells CASSDTSGGISGTDTQYF. The CDR3, as DNA: TGTGCCAGCAGCGATACTAGCGGGGGGATCTCAGGGACAGATACGCAGTATTTT.

This clonotype was counted only a few times. This chain joins TRBV5-1 and TRBJ2-1; possible D gene TRBD1, 6 bases. The germline CDR1 and CDR2 sequences are SGHRS and YFSETQ. This CDR3 has 13 amino acids. V gave up 0 bases and J gave up 8 bases, with 9 bases separating them. This chain's CDR3 is CASSLDRADEQFF. The CDR3 nucleotides read TGCGCCAGCAGCTTGGACAGGGCGGATGAGCAGTTCTTC.

The rearrangement uses TRBV20-1 and TRBJ2-4; no definite D call. Trimming shortened V by 3 bases and J by 6 bases, and 12 bases separated the two germline ends. Germline V CDR1 and CDR2: DFQATT, SNEGSKA (reference sequence). This CDR3 is 13 amino acids long. For the CDR3, the DNA is TGCAGTGCTAGCGTGCCAATGGGAAACATTCAGTACTTC. This codes for CSASVPMGNIQYF.

This clonotype was detected only once. The junction departs from germline at one end; a sequencing error may be responsible. V and J are TRBV7-2 and TRBJ1-5; D is perhaps TRBD1 (6 bases). The CDR3 sequence is 16 residues long. Germline V lookup: CDR1 SGHTA, CDR2 FQGNSA. CDR3 in amino acids: CAGSLDPGVPNQPQHF. CDR3 bases: TGTGCCGGCAGCTTAGACCCAGGGGTCCCTAATCAGCCCCAGCATTTT.

The chain has TRBV9 and TRBJ2-7; D may be TRBD1 (6 bases). CDR1 is SGDLS and CDR2 is YYNGEE in the germline V gene. V was pared by 4 bases and J by 4 bases, with 15 bases between. This CDR3 contains 14 residues. CDR3 nucleotides: TGTGCCAGCAGCTTACGACAGGACGGGTACGAGCAGTACTTC. It is translated as CASSLRQDGYEQYF. The variable domain in full, completed from reference TRBV9 and TRBJ2-7, reads DSGVTQTPKHLITATGQRVTLRCSPRSGDLSVYWYQQSLDQGLQFLIQYYNGEERAKGNILERFSAQQFPDLHSELNLSSLELGDSALYFCASSLRQDGYEQYFGPGTRLTVT.

The chain couples TRBV12-3 or TRBV12-4 to TRBJ1-5; possible D gene TRBD1, 6 bases. The CDR3 runs to 15 residues. V gave up 5 bases and J gave up 4 bases, with 15 bases separating them. CDR3 loop: CASSRTAYTNQPQHF. CDR3 DNA: TGTGCCAGCAGTCGGACAGCGTATACTAATCAGCCCCAGCATTTT.

A few counts support this clonotype. The gene calls are TRBV10-3 and TRBJ2-5; weak D call: TRBD1 (5 bases). CDR3 length: 15 amino acids. Germline V gene sequence: CDR1 ENHRY, CDR2 SYGVKD. The ends were cut back, 6 bases at V and 5 bases at J, with 19 bases in the middle. DNA of the CDR3: TGTGCCATCAGAGACGGTGGGGCTTTTGGGGAGACCCAGTACTTC. This codes for CAIRDGGAFGETQYF.

V gene TRBV5-1 combines with J gene TRBJ2-7; D is perhaps TRBD1 (5 bases). The V gene's germline CDR1 is SGHRS and CDR2 YFSETQ. V gave up 4 bases and J gave up 6 bases, with 11 bases separating them. The CDR3 sequence is 12 residues long. In nucleotides, the CDR3 is TGCGCCAGCAGCCGTGACAGCATCGAGCAGTACTTC. Translating gives CASSRDSIEQYF.

This clonotype was seen a handful of times. The chain joins TRBV3-1 to TRBJ2-7, with 9 nucleotides matching TRBD1. Germline assignment: CDR1 LGHDT and CDR2 YNNKEL (reference sequence). J gave up 5 bases and V 4 bases, and 6 bases lay outside the gene matches. This CDR3 comprises 14 residues. The CDR3 DNA reads as TGTGCCAGCAGCCTCTGGGACAGGGCTCACGAGCAGTACTTC. It translates to CASSLWDRAHEQYF.

This clonotype came up a few times. This chain connects TRBV27 to TRBJ1-5, with D tentatively TRBD1 (6 bases). CDR3 length: 15 residues. CDR1 and CDR2 (germline): MNHEY, SMNVEV (reference sequence). V dropped 2 bases and J dropped 7 bases, with 15 bases sitting between them. The DNA for the CDR3 is TGTGCCAGCAGTTTAAGGTTTGGGGGCTGGCAGCCCCAGCATTTT. It translates to CASSLRFGGWQPQHF.